This is a list of T cell receptor beta chains from one sample in a study of radiotherapy plus CTLA-4 blockade in lung cancer. Here immunoSEQ multiplex PCR was the method, and the copy in TCRdb shows in-frame clones only, minus some. There are some 60,000 clones in the sample; less than 80% occur only once, and around a sixth lies in the top ten. The sample consisted of peripheral blood, taken from a patient treated with radiotherapy plus ipilimumab. These receptors originate from a human donor with non-small cell lung cancer who had a complete response to radiotherapy plus ipilimumab. Both conserved end residues are part of each CDR3. A D gene is named only where the DNA matches it firmly. A clone size is listed for some rows: how often the clone was seen (once, few, many), or a class if it is expanded.

TRBJ1-1,-,TRBV6-5,once,CASSYGGAMNTEAFF,TGTGCCAGCAGTTACGGGGGGGCTATGAACACTGAAGCTTTCTTT
TRBJ1-4,TRBD1,TRBV18,-,CASSPDRGDEKLFF,TGTGCCAGCTCACCGGACAGGGGGGATGAAAAACTGTTTTTT
TRBJ1-1,-,TRBV19,-,CASTKRGGNTEAFF,TGTGCCAGTACCAAGAGGGGGGGAAACACTGAAGCTTTCTTT
TRBJ2-1,TRBD2,TRBV27,-,CASSLYPSGGPRDEQFF,TGTGCCAGCAGTTTATATCCTAGCGGGGGGCCGCGGGATGAGCAGTTCTTC
TRBJ2-2,-,TRBV18,-,CASSPVPPPGELFF,TGTGCCAGCTCACCAGTCCCTCCTCCCGGGGAGCTGTTTTTT
TRBJ1-1,TRBD1,TRBV6-5,-,CASSYWDRNTEAFF,TGTGCCAGCAGTTACTGGGACAGAAACACTGAAGCTTTCTTT
TRBJ2-4,-,TRBV2,-,CASSPQRRPENIQYF,TGTGCCAGCAGCCCTCAGAGGCGGCCGGAAAACATTCAGTACTTC
TRBJ2-5,-,TRBV30,-,CAWRSRETQYF,TGTGCCTGGAGATCCAGGGAGACCCAGTACTTC
TRBJ1-4,TRBD1,TRBV11-2,-,CASSLGTGGEKLFF,TGTGCCAGCAGCCTCGGGACAGGGGGAGAAAAACTGTTTTTT
TRBJ1-1,TRBD1,TRBV9,-,CASSPHRGLRTEAFF,TGTGCCAGCAGCCCCCACAGGGGGCTGAGGACTGAAGCTTTCTTT
TRBJ1-4,-,TRBV14,-,CASSQIQTTNEKLFF,TGTGCCAGCAGCCAGATACAGACAACTAATGAAAAACTGTTTTTT